A few counts support the clone carrying this T cell receptor (beta chain). Among the roughly 110 subjects of the validation cohort, separate from the roughly 650-subject first cohort, were the donors. This CDR3 comprises 15 residues. V lost 0 bases and J lost 1; bases outside the gene matches: 0. Germline V lookup: CDR1 LGHNA, CDR2 YSLEER. Clones were sequenced by immunoSEQ multiplex PCR, and TCRdb holds only the in-frame ones, with some missing. The table shows about 130,000 clones, with roughly 89% occurring only once. The data belong to a study of cytomegalovirus exposure and HLA in healthy donors.

The receptor's source is a woman aged 18-35 years in good health and CMV-seropositive. V gene TRBV4-3 combines with J gene TRBJ2-5; 9 positions match TRBD2. The sample comprised PBMCs. CDR3 region: CASSQERGGQETQYF. CDR3 sequence (DNA): TGCGCCAGCAGCCAAGAGCGGGGGGGCCAAGAGACCCAGTACTTC.